One sample yielded the 22 T cell receptor beta chains listed below, sequenced in a study of tumor-infiltrating lymphocytes in primary liver carcinoma. Using a constant-region primer together with ProtoScript II reverse transcriptase, TCR beta cDNA was made from around 500 ng of total RNA. Three nested multiplex PCR rounds, a slightly modified ARM-PCR method, built the TCR beta libraries. Use of TRBV1-TRBV30 forward primers with a C-beta reverse primer characterized the first two PCR rounds, which lasted 10 cycles each. TCRdb reprocessed the multiplex PCR reads via MiXCR and lists one record per CDR3 protein. The sample includes some 38,000 distinct CDR3 sequences, 70% to 85% of them seen just once. Taking roughly 20-34 mg of unsorted bulk tissue, the authors co-extracted RNA and DNA. Sequencing used liver tumor tissue from sampling region 4. Subset defined: tumor region T4, right-lateral pole. These receptors were taken from a man between 35 and 55 years old with primary liver carcinoma and hepatitis B virus infection.

This clonotype was seen only once. Just one base apart from a much larger clone, this may be a read error. The DNA for the CDR3 is TGTGCCACCTCCTTACAGGTCGGGGAGACCCAGTACTTC. It yields the protein CATSLQVGETQYF. J is TRBJ2-5 and V is TRBV15; tentatively, D is TRBD1 (5 bases). V was cut by 8 bases and J by 5 bases, with 15 bases left in between. CDR1 LNHNV and CDR2 YYDKDF come from the germline V gene (reference sequence). The CDR3 runs to 13 residues.

As concerns this clonotype: One end of the junction is discordant with germline, which a read error may explain. V usage is TRBV27 and J usage is TRBJ1-5; TRBD1 matches at 9 bases. This CDR3 is 15 amino acids long. Germline V lookup: CDR1 MNHEY, CDR2 SMNVEV (reference sequence). The CDR3 coding sequence is TGTGCCAGCAACCAGGACAGGGGTGGCAATCATCCCCAGCATTTT. Translated, it gives CASNQDRGGNHPQHF.

Of note for this clonotype: One end of the junction fails to match germline, which may point to a read error. The chain has TRBV28 and TRBJ2-7, with D maybe TRBD2 (7 bases). Germline CDR1 is MDHEN and CDR2 is SYDVKM. The CDR3 consists of 14 residues. The CDR3 DNA is TGTGCTAGCAGTAGGGGGGGCGGCCTTTACGAGCAGTACTTC. Translation: CASSRGGGLYEQYF.

With respect to this clonotype: A much larger clonotype is one base distant, so this may be a read error. The chain joins TRBV7-2 to TRBJ2-2, with a possible D match to TRBD2 (6 bases). The germline CDR1 and CDR2 sequences are SGHTA and FQGNSA. The CDR3 spans 14 residues. Here the CDR3 reads CASSLKRSGGKLFF. The CDR3 DNA follows: TGTGCCAGCAGCTTAAAAAGGTCGGGCGGGAAGCTGTTTTTT.

In regard to this clonotype: Sequence at one end of the junction differs from germline and may be a read error. The genes are TRBV11-2 and TRBJ2-3; tentatively, D is TRBD2 (6 bases). Per the germline V gene, CDR1 is SGHAT and CDR2 is FQNNGV. The CDR3 runs 16 residues. The DNA for the CDR3 is TGTACCAGCAGCCCAGTTGGTGGAGGGGTCCCAGTTACGCAGTATTTT. Its translation is CTSSPVGGGVPVTQYF.

With regard to this clonotype: A read error may account for a junction end that differs from germline. The chain employs TRBV11-2 and TRBJ2-3; TRBD2 matches 9 bases. The V gene's germline CDR1 is SGHAT and CDR2 FQNNGV. This CDR3 spans 18 amino acids. The CDR3 DNA follows: TGTGCCAGCAGCGAGGCTCCACTGAGACTAGCGGTCACAGATACGCGGTATTTT. This translates into CASSEAPLRLAVTDTRYF.

The chain uses TRBV5-1 and TRBJ1-2; D not certain. This CDR3 comprises 13 residues. Trimming removed 6 bases from V and 1 base from J, with 10 bases in between. Per the germline V gene, CDR1 is SGHRS and CDR2 is YFSETQ. Here the CDR3 DNA reads TGCGCCAGCACCACCCGGGATAACTATGGCTACACCTTC. This gives the protein CASTTRDNYGYTF.

To note about this clonotype: The junction does not match germline at one end; this may be a read error. J is TRBJ1-5 and V is TRBV5-1, with TRBD1 matching 7 bases. The CDR3 totals 16 residues. In germline, CDR1 is SGHRS, CDR2 YFSETQ. The CDR3 DNA reads TGCGCCAGCAGCTGGGGGAAACAGGGGATAAATCAGCCTCAGCATTTT. It encodes CASSWGKQGINQPQHF.

The rearrangement uses TRBV6-5 and TRBJ2-5; D possibly matches TRBD1 or TRBD2 (5 bases each). This CDR3 region has 13 residues. Trimming left V 2 bases short and J 5 bases short, with 9 bases between. In germline, CDR1 is MNHEY, CDR2 SVGAGI. The CDR3: CASSYPGAETQYF. CDR3 nucleotides: TGTGCCAGCAGTTACCCCGGGGCGGAGACCCAGTACTTC.

On this clonotype: At one boundary the junction diverges from the germline segment, which might be a read error. V usage is TRBV28 and J usage is TRBJ2-7; 7 positions match TRBD1. CDR3 length equals 14 residues. The V gene's germline CDR1 is MDHEN and CDR2 SYDVKM. The CDR3 DNA reads TGTGCCAGCAGCGTACCGGGACAGTCCTACGAACAGTACTTC. Protein: CASSVPGQSYEQYF.

Details on this clonotype: One end of the junction does not line up with germline, which may come from a read error. The chain uses TRBV13 and TRBJ1-5; D is ambiguous. The CDR3 is made up of 14 amino acids. Per the germline V gene, CDR1 is PRHDT and CDR2 is FYEKMQ (reference sequence). CDR3 in DNA: TGTGTCAGCAGCTTAGGAGAGAGCCATCAGCCCCAGCATTTT. It specifies CVSSLGESHQPQHF.

A word on this clonotype: It is likely a read error, because the conserved phenylalanine at the end of the CDR3 is missing. The chain recombines TRBV4-1 with TRBJ1-1, with D unresolved. Germline V gene lookup returns CDR1 MGHRA and CDR2 YSYEKL. The CDR3 is 14 residues long. For the CDR3, the DNA is TGCACCAGCAGCCAAGTATACTCGGGCACTGAAGCTTTCTTG. This gives the protein CTSSQVYSGTEAFL.

With regard to this clonotype: At one of its ends the junction is not consistent with the germline gene, which may arise from a read error. The V and J genes are TRBV11-2 and TRBJ2-7, with a weak D call TRBD1 (6 bases). The CDR3 sequence is 15 residues long. The V gene's germline CDR1 is SGHAT and CDR2 FQNNGV. CDR3 in amino acids: CASSLQWAGENDQYF. In DNA form, the CDR3 reads TGTGCCAGCAGCTTACAATGGGCAGGGGAAAACGATCAGTACTTC.

The genes are TRBV11-2 and TRBJ2-3; 9 nucleotides align to TRBD2. Germline V gives CDR1 SGHAT, CDR2 FQNNGV. The CDR3 is 18 amino acids. The CDR3 region has the DNA TGTACCGGCAGCGAGGTCCCACAGAGACTAGCGGTCACAGATACGCAGTATTTT. Translating it yields CTGSEVPQRLAVTDTQYF. Supplemented by reference TRBV11-2 and TRBJ2-3, the full variable domain reads EAGVAQSPRYKIIEKRQSVAFWCNPISGHATLYWYQQILGQGPKLLIQFQNNGVVDDSQLPKDRFSAERLKGVDSTLKIQPAKLEDSAVYLCTGSEVPQRLAVTDTQYFGPGTRLTVL.

This clonotype showed up just once. The junction departs from the called germline gene at one end, perhaps through a read error. The chain uses TRBV6-5 and TRBJ2-6, with 10 bases lining up with TRBD2. CDR3 size: 19 residues. Germline V gene data show CDR1 as MNHEY and CDR2 as SVGAGI. The DNA of the CDR3 is TGTGCCAGCAGTTCGCCCGAGACTAGCGGGTATTCTGGGGCCAACGCCCTGACTTTC. Its translation is CASSSPETSGYSGANALTF.

With regard to this clonotype: This is likely a read error, given that the CDR3 carries no conserved phenylalanine or tryptophan at its end. This chain joins TRBV4-2 and TRBJ1-1; D uncertain. This CDR3 region has 14 residues. Looked up from germline, CDR1 is LGHNA and CDR2 is YNFKEQ. The CDR3 sequence is CASSQDRGNTEAFL. Here the CDR3 DNA reads TGCGCTAGCAGCCAAGATCGGGGGAACACTGAAGCTTTCTTA.

The chain employs TRBV30 and TRBJ2-1; 7 bases agree with TRBD1. After removal of 3 bases from V and 12 bases from J, the junction contained 17 bases not matched to a gene. The CDR3 length is 15 residues. Germline assignment: CDR1 GTSNPN and CDR2 SVGIG (reference sequence). The CDR3 loop is CAWSAGTDGLDVQFF. The CDR3 DNA follows: TGTGCCTGGAGCGCAGGGACAGACGGACTGGATGTGCAGTTCTTC.

In its sample, this clonotype was seen a few times. One end of the junction varies from germline; a read error may be responsible. V is TRBV11-1 and J is TRBJ1-2; D unresolved. The length of the CDR3 is 13 residues. In germline, CDR1 is SGHAT, CDR2 FQDESV (reference sequence). CDR3 sequence reads: CASSLVHNYGYIF. CDR3 sequence (DNA): TGTGCTAGCAGCTTGGTCCATAATTATGGCTACATCTTC. Filled out from reference TRBV11-1 and TRBJ1-2, the complete variable domain reads EAEVAQSPRYKITEKSQAVAFWCDPISGHATLYWYRQILGQGPELLVQFQDESVVDDSQLPKDRFSAERLKGVDSTLKIQPAELGDSAMYLCASSLVHNYGYIFGSGTRLTVV.

Concerning this clonotype: A junction boundary mismatches the germline segment, possibly from a read error. V usage is TRBV11-1 and J usage is TRBJ2-3; D remains ambiguous. Germline V gives CDR1 SGHAT, CDR2 FQDESV (reference sequence). The CDR3 sequence is 13 residues long. The CDR3 DNA reads as TGTGCCGGCAGCTCGATCCGAAGGGATACGCAGTATTTT. As protein: CAGSSIRRDTQYF.

V is TRBV29-1 and J is TRBJ2-2; D unclear. From germline, CDR1 is SQVTM and CDR2 ANQGSEA. With 6 bases removed from V and 7 bases from J, the gap between germline ends came to 18 bases. This CDR3 has 14 residues. Here the CDR3 reads CSVYGIVGSGELFF. The CDR3, as DNA: TGCAGCGTCTATGGGATAGTGGGCAGCGGGGAGCTGTTTTTT.

J is TRBJ2-7 and V is TRBV29-1, with D possibly being TRBD2 (5 bases). The CDR3 sequence is 16 residues long. Germline lookup yields CDR1 SQVTM and CDR2 ANQGSEA. In nucleotides, the CDR3 is TGCAATGCCATGACATCTGGGAGCGGCACTCACTACGAGCAGTACTTC. As protein: CNAMTSGSGTHYEQYF.

With respect to this clonotype: A read error is possible here, since a much larger clone lies one base away. The J gene is TRBJ2-1, the V gene TRBV11-2; the D call may be TRBD1 or TRBD2 (6 bases each). The ends were cut back, 1 base at V and 0 bases at J, with 16 bases in the middle. CDR1 is SGHAT and CDR2 is FQNNGV in the germline V gene. CDR3 length: 18 amino acids. CDR3 sequence (DNA): TGTGCCAGCAGCTTAGGGGGGCCAGGAGGGAACTCCTACAATGAGCAGTTCTTC. It is translated as CASSLGGPGGNSYNEQFF.